This is a list of T cell receptor beta chains from one sample in a study of blood T cell repertoires in COVID-19. Using immunoSEQ multiplex PCR, the repertoire was profiled, and TCRdb retains in-frame clones only, with some absent. The sample lists 210,000 or so clones, about 77% seen once, with 2.5% to 3.5% in the top ten. Sequenced: peripheral blood. The receptors shown here come from a woman older than 75 with active or convalescent COVID-19. Each CDR3 is given with its conserved first and last residue. D genes are given only for firm matches. Expanded clones get a size class; other rows say once, few or many, or leave the size out.

D gene: TRBD1; V gene: TRBV19; J gene: TRBJ1-2; clone size: -; CDR3 DNA: TGTGCCAGTAGAAGAGGGACAGGGCTCATCTATGGCTACACCTTC; CDR3 protein: CASRRGTGLIYGYTF
D gene: -; V gene: TRBV30; J gene: TRBJ1-6; clone size: -; CDR3 DNA: TGTGCCTGGAGTTCCCGGGGGAGGAGTTCACCCCTCCACTTT; CDR3 protein: CAWSSRGRSSPLHF
D gene: -; V gene: TRBV27; J gene: TRBJ1-3; clone size: -; CDR3 DNA: TGTGCCAGCAGTTTATCTTTCCAGGCCATCTCTGGAAACACCATATATTTT; CDR3 protein: CASSLSFQAISGNTIYF
D gene: -; V gene: TRBV28; J gene: TRBJ1-5; clone size: few; CDR3 DNA: TGTGCCAGCAGTTTAGTAGCGTATAGCAATCAGCCCCAGCATTTT; CDR3 protein: CASSLVAYSNQPQHF
D gene: -; V gene: TRBV2; J gene: TRBJ1-3; clone size: -; CDR3 DNA: TGTGCCAGCAGTGCTTTTCAGGGGCCCTCTGGAAACACCATATATTTT; CDR3 protein: CASSAFQGPSGNTIYF
D gene: TRBD1; V gene: TRBV4-2; J gene: TRBJ1-3; clone size: -; CDR3 DNA: TGTGCCAGCAGCCAAGAAGCCTGGGACAGTTCGTCGGGAAACACCATATATTTT; CDR3 protein: CASSQEAWDSSSGNTIYF
D gene: TRBD2; V gene: TRBV11-2; J gene: TRBJ2-2; clone size: -; CDR3 DNA: TGTGCCAGCAGCTCACGACCTCTAGCGGGGGGGGCGGTCGGGGAGCTGTTTTTT; CDR3 protein: CASSSRPLAGGAVGELFF
D gene: -; V gene: TRBV18; J gene: TRBJ1-1; clone size: -; CDR3 DNA: TGTGCCAGCTCAAAGGACTCACCTGAAGCTTTCTTT; CDR3 protein: CASSKDSPEAFF
D gene: -; V gene: TRBV7-9; J gene: TRBJ2-3; clone size: -; CDR3 DNA: TGTGCCAGCAGCCTGGATACGCAGTATTTT; CDR3 protein: CASSLDTQYF
D gene: -; V gene: TRBV6-5; J gene: TRBJ2-3; clone size: once; CDR3 DNA: TGTGCCAGCAGTTTCCGCCCAGGGGGGAGCACAGATACGCAGTATTTT; CDR3 protein: CASSFRPGGSTDTQYF
D gene: -; V gene: TRBV5-1; J gene: TRBJ2-7; clone size: -; CDR3 DNA: TGCGCCAGCAGCTTCGGGCCAGACTACCAGCAGTACTTC; CDR3 protein: CASSFGPDYQQYF
D gene: TRBD1; V gene: TRBV19; J gene: TRBJ2-7; clone size: -; CDR3 DNA: TGTGCCAGTACCCCAGCCCCCGGGCAGGGGGCCTACGAGCAGTACTTC; CDR3 protein: CASTPAPGQGAYEQYF
D gene: -; V gene: TRBV27; J gene: TRBJ1-1; clone size: -; CDR3 DNA: TGTGCCAGCAGTTTAACAGGGAACACTGAAGCTTTCTTT; CDR3 protein: CASSLTGNTEAFF
D gene: TRBD1; V gene: TRBV2; J gene: TRBJ1-2; clone size: -; CDR3 DNA: TGTGCCAGCAGTTCCACAGGGGGCGGTTATGGCTACACCTTC; CDR3 protein: CASSSTGGGYGYTF
D gene: TRBD1; V gene: TRBV28; J gene: TRBJ1-1; clone size: -; CDR3 DNA: TGTGCCAGCAGTTCAACCGGGACAGAGATAGCTTTCTTT; CDR3 protein: CASSSTGTEIAFF
D gene: -; V gene: TRBV5-1; J gene: TRBJ1-1; clone size: once; CDR3 DNA: TGCGCCAGCAGCCCCGTGACAGTGAACACTGAAGCTTTCTTT; CDR3 protein: CASSPVTVNTEAFF
D gene: -; V gene: TRBV7-9; J gene: TRBJ1-2; clone size: -; CDR3 DNA: TGTGCCAGCAGCCTACGGGGTCAGGAGATTAACTATGGCTACACCTTC; CDR3 protein: CASSLRGQEINYGYTF
D gene: -; V gene: TRBV5-1; J gene: TRBJ2-6; clone size: -; CDR3 DNA: TGCGCCAGCAGCCCACAGCCTTTCTCTGGGGCCAACGTCCTGACTTTC; CDR3 protein: CASSPQPFSGANVLTF
D gene: TRBD2; V gene: TRBV9; J gene: TRBJ2-5; clone size: -; CDR3 DNA: TGTGCCAGCAGCGTTCTAGCGGGTTCCCAAGAGACCCAGTACTTC; CDR3 protein: CASSVLAGSQETQYF
D gene: TRBD1; V gene: TRBV4-3; J gene: TRBJ1-1; clone size: -; CDR3 DNA: TGCGCCAGCAGCCGGACAGGGAACACTGAAGCTTTCTTT; CDR3 protein: CASSRTGNTEAFF
D gene: -; V gene: TRBV10-3; J gene: TRBJ1-5; clone size: few; CDR3 DNA: TGTGCCATCAGTGAGGTCGGTAATAGCAATCAGCCCCAGCATTTT; CDR3 protein: CAISEVGNSNQPQHF
D gene: TRBD1; V gene: TRBV3-1/TRBV3-2; J gene: TRBJ1-4; clone size: -; CDR3 DNA: TGTGCCAGCAGCCTCCGGACAGGCCAAAAACTGTTTTTT; CDR3 protein: CASSLRTGQKLFF
D gene: TRBD1; V gene: TRBV7-9; J gene: TRBJ2-1; clone size: -; CDR3 DNA: TGTGCCAGCAGAAACGCTGGGGCAGGGGGTCTAGGTGAGCAGTTCTTC; CDR3 protein: CASRNAGAGGLGEQFF
D gene: TRBD1; V gene: TRBV28; J gene: TRBJ1-2; clone size: -; CDR3 DNA: TGTGCCAGCAGTCGGTTTGCGAGGGGGCAGGATGGCTACACCTTC; CDR3 protein: CASSRFARGQDGYTF
D gene: -; V gene: TRBV10-3; J gene: TRBJ1-4; clone size: once; CDR3 DNA: TGTGCCATCAGCCCAGGACATAATGAAAAACTGTTTTTT; CDR3 protein: CAISPGHNEKLFF
D gene: -; V gene: TRBV10-3; J gene: TRBJ2-2; clone size: -; CDR3 DNA: TGTGCCATCAGAGGCAGGGATTCTCAGAACACCGGGGAGCTGTTTTTT; CDR3 protein: CAIRGRDSQNTGELFF
D gene: -; V gene: TRBV27; J gene: TRBJ1-1; clone size: -; CDR3 DNA: TGTGCCAGCAGTCGCCCCGGCGGCGGGCCGAACACTGAAGCTTTCTTT; CDR3 protein: CASSRPGGGPNTEAFF
D gene: -; V gene: TRBV9; J gene: TRBJ2-2; clone size: -; CDR3 DNA: TGTGCCAGCAGCGCCGCCGGGCAGGGGAGCACCGGGGAGCTGTTTTTT; CDR3 protein: CASSAAGQGSTGELFF
D gene: -; V gene: TRBV7-8; J gene: TRBJ2-5; clone size: -; CDR3 DNA: TGTGCCAGCAGCTTAGAGGGGCTAGTACGTCGGGAGACCCAGTACTTC; CDR3 protein: CASSLEGLVRRETQYF
D gene: TRBD1; V gene: TRBV7-7; J gene: TRBJ2-3; clone size: -; CDR3 DNA: TGTGCTAGCAGCTTAGGACAGGGTAGGGCAGATACGCAGTATTTT; CDR3 protein: CASSLGQGRADTQYF
D gene: -; V gene: TRBV5-6; J gene: TRBJ2-2; clone size: -; CDR3 DNA: TGTGCCAGCAGCTTAGCCCATGGAGGAGGTACCGGGGAGCTGTTTTTT; CDR3 protein: CASSLAHGGGTGELFF
D gene: -; V gene: TRBV3-1/TRBV3-2; J gene: TRBJ2-2; clone size: -; CDR3 DNA: TGTGCCAGCGCCGGGACTGCCGCCACCGGGGAGCTGTTTTTT; CDR3 protein: CASAGTAATGELFF
D gene: TRBD1; V gene: TRBV7-9; J gene: TRBJ1-4; clone size: -; CDR3 DNA: TGTGCCAGCAGGAACAGGGGGACCAATGAAAAACTGTTTTTT; CDR3 protein: CASRNRGTNEKLFF
D gene: -; V gene: TRBV4-2; J gene: TRBJ1-1; clone size: -; CDR3 DNA: TGTGCCAGCAGCCAAGTATCGACAGGCACGATGCTCAACACTGAAGCTTTCTTT; CDR3 protein: CASSQVSTGTMLNTEAFF
D gene: -; V gene: TRBV3-1/TRBV3-2; J gene: TRBJ1-2; clone size: -; CDR3 DNA: TGTGCCAGCAGCCAAACTGACTATGGCTACACCTTC; CDR3 protein: CASSQTDYGYTF
D gene: -; V gene: TRBV19; J gene: TRBJ2-1; clone size: -; CDR3 DNA: TGTGCCAGTAGCGACAGTCTCTCCTACAATGAGCAGTTCTTC; CDR3 protein: CASSDSLSYNEQFF
D gene: -; V gene: TRBV6-9; J gene: TRBJ2-6; clone size: once; CDR3 DNA: TGTGCCAGCAGTTACCCCCGTCTCTCTGGGGCCAACGTCCTGACTTTC; CDR3 protein: CASSYPRLSGANVLTF
D gene: -; V gene: TRBV11-3; J gene: TRBJ2-7; clone size: -; CDR3 DNA: TGTGCCAGCAGCTCCTCCAGGGGTTCCGAGCAGTACTTC; CDR3 protein: CASSSSRGSEQYF
D gene: -; V gene: TRBV28; J gene: TRBJ2-7; clone size: -; CDR3 DNA: TGTGCCAGCAGTTTAAGGGAGTACGAGCAGTACTTC; CDR3 protein: CASSLREYEQYF
D gene: -; V gene: TRBV6-5; J gene: TRBJ1-2; clone size: -; CDR3 DNA: TGTGCCAGCAGGAATCAGGTGGCATTGGGCTATGGCTACACCTTC; CDR3 protein: CASRNQVALGYGYTF
D gene: TRBD1; V gene: TRBV25-1; J gene: TRBJ1-5; clone size: many; CDR3 DNA: TGTGCCAGCAATGACAGGGTAGGCCAGCCCCAGCATTTT; CDR3 protein: CASNDRVGQPQHF
D gene: TRBD1; V gene: TRBV4-1; J gene: TRBJ1-1; clone size: many; CDR3 DNA: TGCGCCAGCAGCCAAGGGGGACAGGGGTACACTGAAGCTTTCTTT; CDR3 protein: CASSQGGQGYTEAFF
D gene: -; V gene: TRBV6-5; J gene: TRBJ2-1; clone size: -; CDR3 DNA: TGTGCCATAGCGGTCGGAGCCTCCTACAATGAGCAGTTCTTC; CDR3 protein: CAIAVGASYNEQFF
D gene: -; V gene: TRBV7-9; J gene: TRBJ2-3; clone size: -; CDR3 DNA: TGTGCCAGCAGCTTAGGAGCCGCGGTCGATACGCAGTATTTT; CDR3 protein: CASSLGAAVDTQYF
D gene: -; V gene: TRBV5-6; J gene: TRBJ1-5; clone size: -; CDR3 DNA: TGTGCCAGCAGCCACTCCCAGGGGCCCCAGCATTTT; CDR3 protein: CASSHSQGPQHF
D gene: TRBD1; V gene: TRBV4-1; J gene: TRBJ2-7; clone size: -; CDR3 DNA: TGCGCCAGCAGCCAAGATGGGACAGGGTGGTACGAGCAGTACTTC; CDR3 protein: CASSQDGTGWYEQYF
D gene: -; V gene: TRBV2; J gene: TRBJ1-2; clone size: -; CDR3 DNA: TGTGCCAGCAGTGTGCAGAACTATGGCTACACCTTC; CDR3 protein: CASSVQNYGYTF
D gene: -; V gene: TRBV5-1; J gene: TRBJ2-3; clone size: -; CDR3 DNA: TGCGCCAGCAGCTTGGCGGGCACAGATACGCAGTATTTT; CDR3 protein: CASSLAGTDTQYF
D gene: TRBD2; V gene: TRBV28; J gene: TRBJ2-1; clone size: -; CDR3 DNA: TGTGCCAGCAGTCCCGGACTAGCGGGGCGGAATGAGCAGTTCTTC; CDR3 protein: CASSPGLAGRNEQFF
D gene: TRBD1; V gene: TRBV30; J gene: TRBJ2-3; clone size: -; CDR3 DNA: TGTGCCTGGAGTGCGGGACAGGGGTCAGATACGCAGTATTTT; CDR3 protein: CAWSAGQGSDTQYF
D gene: TRBD1; V gene: TRBV28; J gene: TRBJ2-1; clone size: -; CDR3 DNA: TGTGCCAGCAGTCCGGGACAGGGGGCATACAATGAGCAGTTCTTC; CDR3 protein: CASSPGQGAYNEQFF
D gene: TRBD1; V gene: TRBV5-1; J gene: TRBJ1-1; clone size: few; CDR3 DNA: TGCGCCAGCAGCTTGACAGGGGTCGGGGCTGAAGCTTTCTTT; CDR3 protein: CASSLTGVGAEAFF